The 31 T cell receptor beta chains below were found in one sample sequenced in a study of blood T cells in healthy people across ages. Combining a sample-barcoded 5' primer with a J-beta primer mix, a second PCR ran for about 6 to 11 cycles. TCRdb re-derived calls from the 5' RACE reads in MiXCR, one entry per CDR3 protein. The table lists around 900,000 distinct CDR3 sequences, approximately 50% of them singletons. Sequenced input: blood. These TCRs come from a woman aged 55-75 years in good health.

This chain uses TRBV11-2 with TRBJ2-5, with D perhaps TRBD1 or TRBD2 (6 bases each). V lost 6 bases to trimming and J lost 4 bases, with 18 bases between them. CDR3 size: 15 residues. CDR1 SGHAT and CDR2 FQNNGV come from the germline V gene. DNA for the CDR3: TGTGCCAGCAGTCCGGCCATGGGGGGCAGAGAGACCCAGTACTTC. Protein: CASSPAMGGRETQYF.

The rearrangement joins TRBV7-2 to TRBJ1-6; no clear D gene. V was trimmed by 5 bases and J by 10 bases, leaving 9 bases between them. Germline V lookup: CDR1 SGHTA, CDR2 FQGNSA. The CDR3 loop spans 12 amino acids. The CDR3 protein is CASSQPRSPLHF. The CDR3 DNA follows: TGTGCCAGCAGCCAACCAAGGTCACCCCTCCACTTT.

With respect to this clonotype: A much larger clone lies a single base off, so this may be a read error. The rearrangement links TRBV9 to TRBJ2-3; D is uncertain. The tail of the sequence fits TRBJ1-5 better, so the J call may be wrong. This CDR3 is built from 14 residues. Germline V CDR1 and CDR2: SGDLS, YYNGEE. The CDR3 loop reads CASTGRLATDTQHF. DNA of the CDR3: TGTGCCAGCACCGGCAGACTAGCTACAGATACGCAGCATTTT.

This chain links TRBV5-6 with TRBJ2-3, with 8 bases that match TRBD1. This CDR3 spans 18 amino acids. Trimming took 2 bases from V and 1 from J; bases not matched to a gene: 12. Germline V gene sequence: CDR1 SGHDT, CDR2 YYEEEE. The CDR3 nucleotides read TGTGCCAGCAGCTTTCAGACAGGGGCCTCGCGACGCACAGATACGCAGTATTTT. Its protein is CASSFQTGASRRTDTQYF.

The chain carries TRBV11-3 and TRBJ2-3; 7 bases are a match to TRBD1. This CDR3 is 16 amino acids long. V gave up 1 base and J gave up 2 bases; unmatched junction bases: 6. Germline lookup yields CDR1 SGHNT and CDR2 YENEEA. The CDR3 sequence: CASSLVGDSLTDTQYF. DNA of the CDR3: TGTGCCAGCAGCTTAGTGGGGGACAGCCTCACAGATACGCAGTATTTT.

This clonotype has at least ten counts. The chain employs TRBV27 and TRBJ2-7; possibly TRBD1 or TRBD2 for D (5 bases each). The CDR3 length is 18 residues. Deletions cut 7 bases from V and 2 bases from J, with 27 bases between. Germline V CDR1 and CDR2: MNHEY, SMNVEV (reference sequence). CDR3 loop: CASKTLTQGLAGTYEQYF. For the CDR3, the DNA is TGTGCCAGCAAGACTTTGACGCAGGGCCTAGCAGGCACCTACGAGCAGTACTTC.

V usage is TRBV29-1 and J usage is TRBJ2-1; D uncertain. Germline V gene lookup returns CDR1 SQVTM and CDR2 ANQGSEA. The CDR3 has 15 residues. V shed 5 bases and J shed 0 bases, with 14 bases lying between them. CDR3 coding DNA: TGCAGCGTTTTCGGTGGGATAAACTCCTACAATGAGCAGTTCTTC. Its translation: CSVFGGINSYNEQFF.

The chain has TRBV7-2 and TRBJ1-2; possible D gene TRBD1, 5 bases. V dropped 5 bases and J dropped 7 bases, with 20 bases sitting between them. There are 15 residues in the CDR3. Germline CDR1 is SGHTA and CDR2 is FQGNSA. The CDR3 sequence is CASSLTRGERVGYTF. CDR3 coding DNA: TGTGCCAGCAGCCTGACCCGGGGCGAGAGAGTTGGCTACACCTTC.

The chain is built from TRBV7-7 and TRBJ2-5, with D possibly TRBD2 on 5 matching bases. The CDR3 has 16 residues. Between the trimmed V and J ends, which lost 1 base and 1 base, there was a span of 13 bases. Germline values: CDR1 SSHAT, CDR2 FNYEAQ (reference sequence). The CDR3 nucleotides are TGTGCCAGCAGCTTAGTAAGCGGTAATGGCCAAGAGACCCAGTACTTC. Protein sequence: CASSLVSGNGQETQYF.

The gene calls are TRBV20-1 and TRBJ1-5; 9 bases line up with TRBD1. The CDR3 covers 13 residues. Germline CDR1 and CDR2: DFQATT and SNEGSKA (reference sequence). With V trimmed by 5 bases and J by 15 bases, 14 bases remained unmatched. DNA for the CDR3: TGCAGTGCTCTCCGGGACAGGGTGGGGGCTGGGCATTTT. Residues: CSALRDRVGAGHF.

The chain employs TRBV28 and TRBJ2-7; D ambiguous. The J call may be wrong; the DNA end is better matched by TRBJ2-5. CDR3 length: 15 amino acids. Germline assignment: CDR1 MDHEN and CDR2 SYDVKM. The CDR3 sequence is CASSQGRATRETQYF. DNA for the CDR3: TGTGCCAGCAGTCAAGGAAGGGCGACGAGGGAGACCCAGTACTTC.

To note about this clonotype: The conserved closing phenylalanine or tryptophan is absent in this CDR3, likely reflecting a read error. The CDR3 protein is CSAPRGADRNIQYL. CDR3 in DNA: TGCAGTGCCCCCAGGGGAGCGGATCGAAACATTCAGTACCTC. The chain joins TRBV20-1 to TRBJ2-7; D may be TRBD1 (6 bases). The DNA end lines up better with TRBJ2-4; the J call may be wrong. Germline CDR1 DFQATT, CDR2 SNEGSKA (reference sequence). The CDR3 loop spans 14 amino acids.

This clonotype was seen more than once but under ten times. The CDR3 region has the DNA TGTGCCAGCTCACTCGGACTAGCGGGGTTAAAAGAGACCCAGTACTTC. This sequence encodes CASSLGLAGLKETQYF. The chain carries TRBV18 and TRBJ2-5, with 12 bases that match TRBD2. The V segment lost 4 bases and the J segment 3 bases; nucleotides outside the gene matches: 6. The CDR3 is 16 amino acids. Looked up from germline, CDR1 is KGHSH and CDR2 is LQKENI.

The chain has TRBV29-1 and TRBJ2-7, with TRBD1 matching 8 bases. The CDR3 contains 11 residues. The J segment lost 12 bases and the V segment lost 3 bases, leaving 7 bases of the junction unmatched. The germline gives CDR1 SQVTM, CDR2 ANQGSEA. The CDR3 coding sequence is TGCAGCGTTGAGGGGACAGGCCAGTTGTACTTC. This encodes CSVEGTGQLYF.

The rearrangement joins TRBV28 to TRBJ2-7; D is unresolved. Trimming left V 6 bases short and J 2 bases short, with 14 bases between. CDR3 length: 14 residues. CDR1 and CDR2 (germline): MDHEN, SYDVKM. CDR3 coding DNA: TGTGCCAGCAGCCCTAGGATACCTCCCTACGAGCAGTACTTC. It specifies CASSPRIPPYEQYF.

The table lists this clonotype with a few counts. This chain joins TRBV28 and TRBJ2-1; the match to TRBD2 covers 13 bases. The CDR3 loop spans 15 amino acids. Germline loops: CDR1 MDHEN, CDR2 SYDVKM. The V segment lost 7 bases and the J segment 4 bases; nucleotides outside the gene matches: 4. CDR3 in DNA: TGTGCCAGCAAGACTAGCGGGAGGACTTACAATGAGCAGTTCTTC. Its protein is CASKTSGRTYNEQFF.

As to this clonotype: Relative to the germline gene, one junction end is altered; a read error may explain this. The chain couples TRBV7-2 to TRBJ1-6; 7 positions agree with TRBD1. Germline CDR1 and CDR2: SGHTA and FQGNSA. This CDR3 has 15 amino acids. The DNA for the CDR3 is TGTGCCAGCAGCTCTCACAGGGGATCTAATTCACCCTTCCACTTT. Translation gives CASSSHRGSNSPFHF.

The V call is TRBV25-1, the J call TRBJ2-7, with D possibly called TRBD1 or TRBD2 (5 bases each). Germline V gene sequence: CDR1 MGHDK, CDR2 SYGVNS. V lost 7 bases, J lost 3 bases, and 13 bases lay in between. The CDR3 consists of 13 residues. The CDR3 protein is CASNGTDFYEQYF. The CDR3, as DNA: TGTGCCAGCAACGGGACCGACTTCTACGAGCAGTACTTC.

Notes on this clonotype: One end of the junction fails to match germline, which may point to a read error. As DNA, the CDR3 is TGTGCCTGCAGTTACTCGAGTAAAGGAGGGCGGGAGACCCAGTACTTC. Its translation is CACSYSSKGGRETQYF. The chain joins TRBV6-5 to TRBJ2-5, with D maybe TRBD2 (6 bases). Germline V gene lookup returns CDR1 MNHEY and CDR2 SVGAGI. This CDR3 spans 16 amino acids.

This chain links TRBV20-1 with TRBJ1-2; TRBD1 might be the D (5 bases). The CDR3 runs to 14 residues. Between the trimmed V and J ends, which lost 0 bases and 6 bases, there was a span of 14 bases. The germline V gene encodes CDR1 DFQATT and CDR2 SNEGSKA (reference sequence). The CDR3 coding sequence is TGCAGTGCTAGAGATCTATCCGGGGGAGATGGCTACACCTTC. It encodes CSARDLSGGDGYTF.

This clonotype has more than one count but fewer than ten. The CDR3 is CASSLSGTNEQFF. Written as DNA, the CDR3 is TGTGCCAGCAGTTTATCGGGGACCAATGAGCAGTTCTTC. This sequence joins TRBV27 and TRBJ2-1; either TRBD1 or TRBD2 may fit D (5 bases each). Deletions cut 0 bases from V and 6 bases from J, with 6 bases between. The CDR3 sequence is 13 residues long. The germline V gene has CDR1 MNHEY and CDR2 SMNVEV (reference sequence).

The J gene is TRBJ2-1, the V gene TRBV2; no reliable D call. The germline gives CDR1 SNHLY, CDR2 FYNNEI. The V end was cut by 7 bases, the J end by 5 bases, with 18 bases between. The CDR3 is 15 amino acids. CDR3: CASTEDERVDNEQFF. The CDR3 coding sequence is TGTGCCAGCACCGAAGATGAGCGCGTGGACAATGAGCAGTTCTTC.

This clonotype appeared a few times. This chain joins TRBV7-9 and TRBJ2-1; 7 nucleotides match TRBD1. Germline assignment: CDR1 SEHNR and CDR2 FQNEAQ (reference sequence). J gave up 7 bases and V 6 bases, and 9 bases lay outside the gene matches. The CDR3 length is 14 residues. The CDR3 nucleotides read TGTGCCAGCAGACCAGACAGGGATCTAAATGAGCAGTTCTTC. It specifies CASRPDRDLNEQFF.

This clonotype was detected only a few times. The gene calls are TRBV25-1 and TRBJ1-1; D call uncertain. The germline V gene encodes CDR1 MGHDK and CDR2 SYGVNS. Trimming took 4 bases from V and 5 from J, leaving 11 bases between them. This CDR3 has 13 amino acids. DNA for the CDR3: TGTGCCAGCAGTGTAGGGTTTGGGACTGAAGCTTTCTTT. Amino acids: CASSVGFGTEAFF.

The V gene is TRBV20-1, the J gene TRBJ2-6; D is unresolved. This CDR3 is built from 14 residues. Germline V gene data show CDR1 as DFQATT and CDR2 as SNEGSKA (reference sequence). V was cut by 6 bases and J by 0 bases, with 9 bases left in between. This chain's CDR3 is CSAIPGSGANVLTF. The CDR3 coding sequence is TGCAGTGCCATACCTGGCTCTGGGGCCAACGTCCTGACTTTC.

A few counts support this clonotype. The chain recombines TRBV7-2 with TRBJ1-5, with D unresolved. The CDR3 length is 14 residues. CDR1 is SGHTA and CDR2 is FQGNSA in the germline V gene. Trimming removed 0 bases at V and 5 bases at J, with 8 bases between. CDR3 in amino acids: CASSLAPADQPQHF. CDR3 DNA sequence: TGTGCCAGCAGCTTAGCACCAGCTGATCAGCCCCAGCATTTT.

In its sample, this clonotype was seen a few times. This rearrangement joins TRBV4-2 to TRBJ2-7, with 8 nucleotides matching TRBD2. Per the germline V gene, CDR1 is LGHNA and CDR2 is YNFKEQ. Trimming at V came to 5 bases and at J to 2 bases, leaving 14 bases not matched to a gene. The CDR3 sequence is 17 residues long. As DNA, the CDR3 is TGTGCCAGCAGCACCAGAGGACCGGGACTAGGGGCCTACGAGCAGTACTTC. Amino acids: CASSTRGPGLGAYEQYF.

As DNA, the CDR3 is TGCAGGGCCAGTCGCTACAATGAGCAGTTCTTC. This sequence encodes CRASRYNEQFF. The rearrangement links TRBV20-1 to TRBJ2-1; no firm D call. The CDR3 has 11 residues. The V gene's germline CDR1 is DFQATT and CDR2 SNEGSKA (reference sequence).

The chain carries TRBV7-8 and TRBJ1-2, with a tentative D call TRBD1 (6 bases). The CDR3 loop spans 15 amino acids. Germline lookup yields CDR1 SGHVS and CDR2 FQNEAQ. The germline V and J ends were trimmed by 5 bases and 6 bases, with 19 bases remaining between them. CDR3 DNA: TGTGCCAGCAGCCTACTCCCGGGACATCCTCATGGCTACACCTTC. Translated, it gives CASSLLPGHPHGYTF.

This clonotype has more than one count but fewer than ten. This chain joins TRBV28 and TRBJ2-7; weak D call: TRBD2 (6 bases). CDR3 length: 14 amino acids. Germline V gene data show CDR1 as MDHEN and CDR2 as SYDVKM. Trimming stripped 3 bases from V and 3 bases from J, with 12 bases between. CDR3 loop: CASSFPRDSYEQYF. In nucleotides, the CDR3 is TGTGCCAGCAGTTTCCCGCGGGATAGCTACGAGCAGTACTTC.

This clonotype came up once. A clone one base away is much larger, so this may be a read error. The chain recombines TRBV4-2 with TRBJ2-7, with D perhaps TRBD2 (6 bases). This CDR3 comprises 18 residues. Per germline, CDR1 LGHNA and CDR2 YNFKEQ. The DNA for the CDR3 is TGTGTCAGCAGCCAAGATATGCCACGGACGGGGACTCCCTACGAGCAGTACTTC. Translation gives CVSSQDMPRTGTPYEQYF.